This is a list of T cell receptor beta chains from one sample in a study of OX40 agonist ivuxolimab in advanced cancers. Sequencing was performed with immunoSEQ multiplex PCR; in TCRdb, only in-frame clones are kept and a portion is missing. The sample records some 60,000 clones, about 88% being singletons. The sequences come from CD4+ or CD8+ T cells sorted from blood, collected in a trial of the OX40 agonist ivuxolimab. Every receptor here comes from an adult with an advanced solid tumor such as melanoma, head and neck, liver or kidney cancer. Each CDR3 is given with its conserved first and last residue. Rows give clone size only sometimes, using once, few, many, or a class for an expanded clone.

CDR3	size	length	V	J
CASSLSDRVVSPLHF	NA	15	TRBV5-4	TRBJ1-6
CASSPQGNTEAFF	NA	13	TRBV27	TRBJ1-1
CASRPPAGNTIYF	NA	13	TRBV6-6	TRBJ1-3
CASSPQGVGVAFF	once	13	TRBV7-2	TRBJ1-1
CAWRGTSYNSPLHF	NA	14	TRBV30	TRBJ1-6
CASSPVQGMRNTIYF	NA	15	TRBV5-8	TRBJ1-3
CASSRRSLGDLTLGVTEAFF	NA	20	TRBV5-1	TRBJ1-1
CASTLGRGQPQHF	NA	13	TRBV19	TRBJ1-5
CASSRPQETQYF	NA	12	TRBV6-1	TRBJ2-5
CASSIPGQGVQPQHF	few	15	TRBV28	TRBJ1-5
CASSLSSMEQYF	NA	12	TRBV7-8	TRBJ2-7
CASSFDRLGQFF	once	12	TRBV7-9	TRBJ2-1
CSVEDGEETQYF	NA	12	TRBV29-1	TRBJ2-5
CASTPGRLVADTQYF	few	15	TRBV12-5	TRBJ2-3
CASSLTGEGTDTQYF	NA	15	TRBV5-1	TRBJ2-3
CASRRTGINYGYTF	medium-sized	14	TRBV6-5	TRBJ1-2
CASSRGQGFSYEQYF	NA	15	TRBV9	TRBJ2-7
CASSSGRNNEKLFF	NA	14	TRBV11-2	TRBJ1-4
CASSLGGDRAGQPQHF	NA	16	TRBV5-1	TRBJ1-5
CASSYVGTESYGYTF	NA	15	TRBV6-6	TRBJ1-2
CASSLGRGRNTEAFF	NA	15	TRBV5-4	TRBJ1-1
CASSLGGGQYNEQFF	NA	15	TRBV5-1	TRBJ2-1
CAISEMTQSGVGAFF	NA	15	TRBV10-3	TRBJ1-1
CASRGLTGGNTEAFF	NA	15	TRBV6-5	TRBJ1-1
CSVSGTGPVRGLMSGLFF	NA	18	TRBV29-1	TRBJ1-4
CASSQDMNQPQHF	NA	13	TRBV4-1	TRBJ1-5
CASSLFGNSYTF	NA	12	TRBV6-6	TRBJ1-2
CASSKVGTGANVLTF	NA	15	TRBV4-2	TRBJ2-6
CASSPGEGTDTQYF	NA	14	TRBV18	TRBJ2-3
CASSLRASTDTQYF	NA	14	TRBV5-8	TRBJ2-3